Listed below are T cell receptor beta chains from one sample, sequenced in a study of T-cell memory formation after mild COVID-19. Each CDR3 protein gets one entry after TCRdb re-called the 5' RACE reads with MiXCR. The sample includes about 340,000 distinct CDR3 sequences, around 20% of them seen just once. Specimen: PBMCs or a T cell subset sorted from them (not recorded which). All receptors derive from a man aged 18 to 29 who had mild COVID-19 (a few samples of this study predate the infection). Cell type and time point are not known. Both conserved end residues are part of each CDR3. D genes are given only for firm matches. Part of the rows lack a size; the others show once, few, many or a class for expanded clones.

CDR3 protein	CDR3 DNA	clone size	V gene	J gene	D gene
CASSERGTGQDNSPLHF	TGCGCCAGCAGCGAGAGGGGTACAGGGCAAGATAATTCACCCCTCCACTTT	.	TRBV5-1	TRBJ1-6	.
CASSRLRDRGEKLFF	TGTGCCAGCAGTCGACTCCGGGACAGGGGTGAAAAACTGTTTTTT	few	TRBV6-5	TRBJ1-4	TRBD1
CASSLAGFSGNTIYF	TGCGCCAGCAGCTTGGCCGGGTTCTCTGGAAACACCATATATTTT	.	TRBV5-1	TRBJ1-3	.
CASSQDWQEEVTGELFF	TGCGCCAGCAGCCAAGATTGGCAGGAAGAAGTTACCGGGGAGCTGTTTTTT	.	TRBV4-3	TRBJ2-2	.
CATSRVGGAGSPLHF	TGTGCCACCAGCAGAGTCGGGGGGGCAGGGTCACCCCTCCACTTT	.	TRBV15	TRBJ1-6	.
CASSHVTGTTNEKLFF	TGTGCCAGCAGCCATGTCACAGGGACAACTAATGAAAAACTGTTTTTT	.	TRBV11-2	TRBJ1-4	.
CASSYGLSGTQYF	TGTGCCAGCAGTTACGGTCTCTCCGGGACGCAGTATTTT	.	TRBV6-2/TRBV6-3	TRBJ2-3	.
CASSLSAGQDTQYF	TGTGCCAGCAGCTTGAGTGCGGGTCAAGATACGCAGTATTTT	few	TRBV5-5	TRBJ2-3	.
CASERVSDTEAFF	TGTGCCAGCGAAAGGGTGTCGGACACTGAAGCTTTCTTT	few	TRBV7-8	TRBJ1-1	.
CATSDVNGQGFRGYTF	TGTGCCACCAGTGATGTAAACGGCCAGGGTTTTCGAGGCTACACCTTC	.	TRBV24-1	TRBJ1-2	.
CASRFPGQNNEKLFF	TGTGCCAGCAGATTTCCAGGCCAGAATAATGAAAAACTGTTTTTT	few	TRBV28	TRBJ1-4	.
CSAPNYGYTF	TGCAGTGCTCCGAACTATGGCTACACCTTC	.	TRBV20-1	TRBJ1-2	.
CASNLGGGRDTQYF	TGTGCCAGCAATCTAGGTGGGGGAAGAGATACGCAGTATTTT	.	TRBV9	TRBJ2-3	.
CASSYSIVNGTQYF	TGTGCCAGCAGTTATTCGATAGTGAACGGGACCCAGTACTTC	few	TRBV6-6	TRBJ2-5	.
CASSLGVSQPQHF	TGCGCCAGCAGCTTGGGGGTGTCTCAGCCCCAGCATTTT	.	TRBV5-1	TRBJ1-5	.
CASRENRGRGYTF	TGTGCCAGCAGGGAAAACAGGGGGCGAGGCTACACCTTC	.	TRBV6-1	TRBJ1-2	TRBD1
CASSRSGQETQYF	TGTGCCAGCAGCCGCAGCGGCCAAGAGACCCAGTACTTC	.	TRBV7-2	TRBJ2-5	.
CASSTDRGYVETQYF	TGTGCCAGCAGTACGGACAGGGGGTACGTGGAGACCCAGTACTTC	.	TRBV6-2/TRBV6-3	TRBJ2-5	TRBD1
CASQGNNEKLFF	TGTGCCAGCCAGGGGAATAATGAAAAACTGTTTTTT	few	TRBV7-2	TRBJ1-4	.
CSAPEGGPDTQYF	TGCAGCGCCCCCGAGGGGGGACCAGATACGCAGTATTTT	few	TRBV29-1	TRBJ2-3	.
CAISLRRITDTQYF	TGTGCCATCAGTCTCCGGAGGATCACAGATACGCAGTATTTT	few	TRBV10-3	TRBJ2-3	.
CASSPGGDAGSGANVLTF	TGCGCCAGCAGCCCGGGGGGGGACGCTGGCTCTGGGGCCAACGTCCTGACTTTC	.	TRBV5-1	TRBJ2-6	TRBD2
CASRKQGSVQPQHF	TGTGCCAGCCGGAAACAGGGTTCGGTTCAGCCCCAGCATTTT	.	TRBV28	TRBJ1-5	.
CASSQDSQGNQPQHF	TGCGCCAGCAGCCAAGATAGTCAGGGGAACCAGCCCCAGCATTTT	many	TRBV4-3	TRBJ1-5	.
CASSLEGRYSPLHF	TGTGCCAGCAGCTTAGAGGGGCGTTATTCACCCCTCCACTTT	few	TRBV7-2	TRBJ1-6	.
CASSFTRGSTYNEQFF	TGTGCCAGCAGCTTTACTCGTGGGTCGACCTACAATGAGCAGTTCTTC	.	TRBV7-9	TRBJ2-1	.
CASSSGLAGEDTQYF	TGCGCCAGCAGCTCAGGACTAGCGGGGGAAGATACGCAGTATTTT	.	TRBV5-1	TRBJ2-3	TRBD2
CASSYRSGYEQYF	TGTGCCAGCAGTTACCGATCAGGGTACGAGCAGTACTTC	.	TRBV6-5	TRBJ2-7	.
CASRGGPGQGNYGYTF	TGTGCCTCAAGGGGGGGACCGGGACAGGGCAACTATGGCTACACCTTC	.	TRBV28	TRBJ1-2	TRBD1
CSASLRDRDYGYTF	TGCAGTGCTAGTCTACGGGATAGAGACTATGGCTACACCTTC	.	TRBV20-1	TRBJ1-2	.
CASSPGVGMNTEAFF	TGTGCCAGCAGCCCCGGGGTAGGGATGAACACTGAAGCTTTCTTT	.	TRBV12-3/TRBV12-4	TRBJ1-1	.
CASRTLAGDYEQYF	TGTGCCAGCAGAACTCTAGCGGGGGACTACGAGCAGTACTTC	few	TRBV6-5	TRBJ2-7	TRBD2
CASNRHGRGETQYF	TGTGCCAGCAACCGACACGGCCGAGGGGAGACCCAGTACTTC	.	TRBV6-2/TRBV6-3	TRBJ2-5	.
CASSLRKGQPQHF	TGTGCCAGCAGCTTAAGAAAAGGTCAGCCCCAGCATTTT	few	TRBV7-2	TRBJ1-5	.
CASSLPYTGTVLSDTQYF	TGTGCCAGCAGCTTACCTTATACCGGGACAGTCCTTTCCGATACGCAGTATTTT	few	TRBV7-8	TRBJ2-3	TRBD1
CASSARTDTQYF	TGTGCCAGCAGCGCCCGCACAGATACGCAGTATTTT	few	TRBV9	TRBJ2-3	.
CASSVAGGSDTQYF	TGTGCCAGCAGCGTAGCAGGGGGTTCAGATACGCAGTATTTT	few	TRBV9	TRBJ2-3	TRBD1
CASSLEQGPDPYGYTF	TGTGCCAGCAGTCTGGAGCAGGGGCCGGACCCCTATGGCTACACCTTC	few	TRBV28	TRBJ1-2	.
CASRSGAATYEQYF	TGTGCCAGCAGGTCGGGGGCCGCAACCTACGAGCAGTACTTC	many	TRBV12-3/TRBV12-4	TRBJ2-7	.
CASSTGGPNTGELFF	TGTGCTAGCAGTACAGGGGGTCCGAACACCGGGGAGCTGTTTTTT	.	TRBV7-7	TRBJ2-2	TRBD1
CASVIRGGDNEQFF	TGTGCCAGCGTTATCCGGGGGGGTGACAATGAGCAGTTCTTC	.	TRBV2	TRBJ2-1	TRBD2
CASSQAEGGYGYTF	TGCGCCAGCAGCCAAGCGGAAGGGGGCTATGGCTACACCTTC	.	TRBV4-1	TRBJ1-2	.
CASSRGANTGELFF	TGTGCCAGCAGCCGGGGGGCGAACACCGGGGAGCTGTTTTTT	.	TRBV3-1	TRBJ2-2	.
CSARGFSTDTQYF	TGCAGTGCTAGAGGCTTCTCCACAGATACGCAGTATTTT	few	TRBV20-1	TRBJ2-3	.
CASSLLGGAEAFF	TGTGCCAGCAGCTTATTAGGGGGGGCCGAAGCTTTCTTT	few	TRBV7-3	TRBJ1-1	.
CASSQVGQGVFYEQFF	TGCGCCAGCAGCCAAGTGGGCCAGGGGGTTTTCTATGAGCAGTTCTTC	few	TRBV4-3	TRBJ2-1	TRBD1